The 20 T cell receptor beta chains in this list originate from one sample, sequenced in a study of shared clonotypes between healthy human individuals. Only CD45RO-negative cells positively selected for CCR7 counted as naive CD8 cells, so terminally differentiated effector memory CD45RA+ cells were excluded. Sequencing was performed with immunoSEQ multiplex PCR; in TCRdb, only in-frame clones are kept and a portion is missing. The sample records 550,000 to 750,000 clones, about 91% being singletons. What was sequenced was naive CD8+ T cells sorted from blood. These receptors originate from a man aged 25 to 45 in good health.

The chain uses TRBV25-1 and TRBJ2-1; D is unclear. There are 18 residues in the CDR3. V was shortened by 6 bases and J by 2 bases, with 23 bases between the two germline ends. Per the germline V gene, CDR1 is MGHDK and CDR2 is SYGVNS. CDR3 DNA: TGTGCCAGCAGCGCCGGGCCACTCGAGGCCCGGCCCTACAATGAGCAGTTCTTC. Translation: CASSAGPLEARPYNEQFF.

The rearrangement joins TRBV10-3 to TRBJ1-2; D unresolved. Germline V gene lookup returns CDR1 ENHRY and CDR2 SYGVKD. The CDR3 covers 14 residues. The germline V and J ends were trimmed by 7 bases and 6 bases, with 18 bases remaining between them. Written as DNA, the CDR3 is TGTGCCATCAAGTACGTCGGCCAGGCGGATGGCTACACCTTC. Protein sequence: CAIKYVGQADGYTF.

This chain joins TRBV14 and TRBJ2-7; 7 bases agree with TRBD1. The CDR3 sequence is 15 residues long. Trimming took 0 bases from V and 4 from J; bases not matched to a gene: 6. Germline loops: CDR1 SGHDN, CDR2 FVKESK. Here the CDR3 reads CASSQESQGVYEQYF. The CDR3 bases are TGTGCCAGCAGCCAAGAAAGTCAGGGGGTATACGAGCAGTACTTC.

The CDR3 region is CASSPGTGFNEQYF. The CDR3, as DNA: TGTGCCAGCAGTCCCGGGACAGGGTTCAACGAGCAGTACTTC. The V gene is TRBV6-5, the J gene TRBJ2-7; TRBD1 matches at 9 bases. The CDR3 covers 14 residues. V trimming: 5 bases; J trimming: 5 bases; junction bases outside the gene matches: 7. Germline V gene lookup returns CDR1 MNHEY and CDR2 SVGAGI.

This chain joins TRBV4-1 and TRBJ2-5; the D gene is possibly TRBD2 (5 bases). Germline CDR1 reads MGHRA; CDR2 reads YSYEKL. CDR3 length equals 15 residues. V lost 0 bases to trimming and J lost 3 bases, with 11 bases between them. The CDR3 here is CASSQDPDYKETQYF. CDR3 bases: TGCGCCAGCAGCCAAGACCCAGACTACAAAGAGACCCAGTACTTC.

The chain couples TRBV19 to TRBJ2-5, with a tentative D call TRBD1 (5 bases). Germline assignment: CDR1 LNHDA and CDR2 SQIVND (reference sequence). The ends were cut back, 1 base at V and 2 bases at J, with 14 bases in the middle. This CDR3 spans 16 amino acids. The CDR3 is CASSIVSGQRQETQYF. The CDR3 DNA follows: TGTGCCAGTAGTATAGTGTCAGGGCAAAGGCAAGAGACCCAGTACTTC.

The table lists this clone with a few counts. The V and J genes are TRBV28 and TRBJ2-6, with 9 bases that match TRBD1. The V and J ends lost 5 bases and 1 base, in that order; junction bases with no gene match: 12. Germline assignment: CDR1 MDHEN and CDR2 SYDVKM. The CDR3 consists of 19 residues. DNA for the CDR3: TGTGCCAGCAGTACCCTCTTCCTGGGACAGGGTTCTGGGGCCAACGTCCTGACTTTC. Amino acids: CASSTLFLGQGSGANVLTF.

CDR3 sequence (DNA): TGTGCCAGCAGTTATTTGGGGGCAGGAGAGACCCAGTACTTC. Residues: CASSYLGAGETQYF. The rearrangement uses TRBV6-5 and TRBJ2-5; the D gene is possibly TRBD1 (6 bases). This CDR3 contains 14 residues. CDR1 is MNHEY, CDR2 SVGAGI, per germline. Trimming removed 3 bases at V and 4 bases at J, with 12 bases between.

In the case of this clone: The junction differs from germline at one of its ends, possibly a read error. The chain joins TRBV27 to TRBJ2-7; either TRBD1 or TRBD2 may supply D (6 bases each). CDR1 and CDR2 from the germline V gene are MNHEY and SMNVEV (reference sequence). The CDR3 runs 15 residues. In DNA, the CDR3 is TGTGCCAGCAGTTTATCGCGGGAATCGTGGACAGCCTACGACTTC. This codes for CASSLSRESWTAYDF.

The chain carries TRBV10-3 and TRBJ2-7; 8 bases are shared with TRBD2. This CDR3 contains 14 residues. With 2 bases clipped from V and 3 bases from J, the junction kept 3 bases outside the gene matches. The germline CDR1 and CDR2 sequences are ENHRY and SYGVKD. CDR3 sequence reads: CAISESGSGYEQYF. The CDR3 DNA follows: TGTGCCATCAGTGAGAGCGGGAGCGGCTACGAGCAGTACTTC.

This clone occurred a few times. The chain employs TRBV15 and TRBJ1-5; a possible D gene is TRBD1 (5 bases). This CDR3 is 15 amino acids long. Germline CDR1 and CDR2: LNHNV and YYDKDF (reference sequence). The ends were cut back, 3 bases at V and 6 bases at J, with 15 bases in the middle. CDR3 DNA: TGTGCCACCAGCAGTAGTCGGGGGTTTGGTCAGCCCCAGCATTTT. Translation gives CATSSSRGFGQPQHF.

The chain joins TRBV5-1 to TRBJ1-1; unclear D gene. Germline-derived CDR1 and CDR2 are SGHRS and YFSETQ. The CDR3 contains 13 residues. Trimming removed 3 bases from V and 6 bases from J, with 12 bases in between. This CDR3 reads CASSSMFHAEAFF. The CDR3 nucleotides are TGCGCCAGCAGCTCTATGTTTCACGCTGAAGCTTTCTTT.

The chain combines TRBV6-6 with TRBJ2-5, with no clear D. V lost 3 bases and J lost 4, with 9 bases in between. Germline lookup yields CDR1 MNHNY and CDR2 SVGAGI (reference sequence). The CDR3 loop spans 13 amino acids. The CDR3 DNA sequence: TGTGCCAGCAGTTATTGGCAGAGAGAGACCCAGTACTTC. Residues: CASSYWQRETQYF.

J is TRBJ2-7 and V is TRBV13; D may match TRBD1 or TRBD2 (5 bases each). V lost 1 base and J lost 3, with 10 bases in between. Germline V gene data show CDR1 as PRHDT and CDR2 as FYEKMQ (reference sequence). The CDR3 covers 14 residues. CDR3 sequence: CASSLAGANYEQYF. CDR3 sequence (DNA): TGTGCCAGCAGCTTAGCCGGGGCGAACTACGAGCAGTACTTC.

This chain joins TRBV7-9 and TRBJ2-1, with 8 bases identical to TRBD2. The J segment lost 7 bases and the V segment lost 4 bases, leaving 15 bases of the junction unmatched. The length of the CDR3 is 17 residues. Germline-derived CDR1 and CDR2 are SEHNR and FQNEAQ (reference sequence). The CDR3: CASSSPEAGEGRNEQFF. As DNA, the CDR3 is TGTGCCAGCAGCTCTCCCGAAGCGGGAGAGGGCAGAAATGAGCAGTTCTTC. Together with reference TRBV7-9 and TRBJ2-1, the CDR3 gives the full variable domain: DTGVSQNPRHKITKRGQNVTFRCDPISEHNRLYWYRQTLGQGPEFLTYFQNEAQLEKSRLLSDRFSAERPKGSFSTLEIQRTEQGDSAMYLCASSSPEAGEGRNEQFFGPGTRLTVL.

This clone has only a few counts. V and J are TRBV18 and TRBJ1-1, with 9 bases lining up with TRBD1. CDR1 and CDR2 (germline): KGHSH, LQKENI. The CDR3 length is 15 residues. V trimming: 6 bases; J trimming: 7 bases; junction bases outside the gene matches: 12. The CDR3, as DNA: TGTGCCAGCTCGCGAAACAGGGGGCAATCGGTTGAAGCTTTCTTT. Its translation: CASSRNRGQSVEAFF.

This clone has only one observation. The chain carries TRBV11-3 and TRBJ2-7; weak D call: TRBD2 (5 bases). CDR3 length: 14 residues. V dropped 5 bases and J dropped 2 bases, with 13 bases sitting between them. In germline, CDR1 is SGHNT, CDR2 YENEEA. CDR3 sequence reads: CASSPPDSAYEQYF. The CDR3 DNA reads as TGTGCCAGCAGCCCCCCGGACTCCGCCTACGAGCAGTACTTC.

This clone was recorded once. This chain uses TRBV7-9 with TRBJ2-1; D is perhaps TRBD2 (6 bases). This CDR3 comprises 12 residues. With 6 bases removed from V and 7 bases from J, the gap between germline ends came to 10 bases. Germline V gene lookup returns CDR1 SEHNR and CDR2 FQNEAQ (reference sequence). The CDR3: CASRIGGNEQFF. Written as DNA, the CDR3 is TGTGCCAGCAGGATCGGGGGTAATGAGCAGTTCTTC.

This rearrangement joins TRBV28 to TRBJ1-1; D unresolved. The CDR3 covers 12 residues. CDR1 and CDR2 (germline): MDHEN, SYDVKM. Trimming removed 3 bases from V and 1 base from J, with 3 bases in between. The CDR3 region is CASSFGNTEAFF. The CDR3 bases are TGTGCCAGCAGTTTTGGGAACACTGAAGCTTTCTTT.

The V and J genes are TRBV7-9 and TRBJ2-1; 9 bases are shared with TRBD2. Germline V gene sequence: CDR1 SEHNR, CDR2 FQNEAQ (reference sequence). CDR3 length: 18 amino acids. V was clipped by 5 bases and J by 6 bases; unmatched bases: 17. The CDR3 here is CASSPPTGGRAAGNEQFF. CDR3 in DNA: TGTGCCAGCAGCCCTCCCACTGGCGGGAGGGCCGCGGGCAATGAGCAGTTCTTC.